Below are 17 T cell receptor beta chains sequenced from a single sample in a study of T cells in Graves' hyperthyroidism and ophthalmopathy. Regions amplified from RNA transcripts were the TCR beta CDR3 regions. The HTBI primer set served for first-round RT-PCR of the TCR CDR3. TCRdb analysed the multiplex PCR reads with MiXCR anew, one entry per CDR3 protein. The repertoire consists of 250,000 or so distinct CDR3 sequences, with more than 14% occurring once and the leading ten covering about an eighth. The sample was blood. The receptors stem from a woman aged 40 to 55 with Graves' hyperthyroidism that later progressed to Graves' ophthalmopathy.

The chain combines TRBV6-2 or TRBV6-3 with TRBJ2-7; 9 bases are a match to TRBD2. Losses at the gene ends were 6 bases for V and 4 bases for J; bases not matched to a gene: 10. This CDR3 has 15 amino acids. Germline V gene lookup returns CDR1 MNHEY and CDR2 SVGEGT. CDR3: CASRYQPSGIYEQYF. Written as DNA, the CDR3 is TGTGCCAGCAGATACCAGCCTAGCGGGATATACGAGCAGTACTTC.

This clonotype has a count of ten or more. The CDR3 DNA sequence: TGTGCCAGCAGCTCCAGGGGGCTCGGTGAAAAACTGTTTTTT. Protein product: CASSSRGLGEKLFF. This rearrangement joins TRBV13 to TRBJ1-4; 8 nucleotides align to TRBD1. The CDR3 covers 14 residues. CDR1 and CDR2 from the germline V gene are PRHDT and FYEKMQ (reference sequence). The V gene end was trimmed by 4 bases and the J gene end by 7 bases; junction bases not matched to a gene: 5.

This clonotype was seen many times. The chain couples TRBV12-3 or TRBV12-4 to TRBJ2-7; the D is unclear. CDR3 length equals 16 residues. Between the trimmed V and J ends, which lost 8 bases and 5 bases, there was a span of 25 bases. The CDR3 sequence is CASPQSGDFYHDEQYF. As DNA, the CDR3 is TGTGCCAGCCCCCAATCCGGAGACTTCTACCACGACGAGCAGTACTTC.

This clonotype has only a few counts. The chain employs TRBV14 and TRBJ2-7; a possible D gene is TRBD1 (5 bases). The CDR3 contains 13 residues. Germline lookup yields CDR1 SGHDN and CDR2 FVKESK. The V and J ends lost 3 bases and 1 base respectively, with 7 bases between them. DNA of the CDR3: TGTGCCAGCAGCCAGTCAGGGTCCTACGAGCAGTACTTC. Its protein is CASSQSGSYEQYF. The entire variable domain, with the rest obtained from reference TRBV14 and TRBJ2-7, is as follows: EAGVTQFPSHSVIEKGQTVTLRCDPISGHDNLYWYRRVMGKEIKFLLHFVKESKQDESGMPNNRFLAERTGGTYSTLKVQPAELEDSGVYFCASSQSGSYEQYFGPGTRLTVT.

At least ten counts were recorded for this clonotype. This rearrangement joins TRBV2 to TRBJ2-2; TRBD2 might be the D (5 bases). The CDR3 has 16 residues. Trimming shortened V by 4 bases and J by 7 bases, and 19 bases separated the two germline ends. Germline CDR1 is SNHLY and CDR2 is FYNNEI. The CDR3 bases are TGTGCCAGCAGTGTTCGTGGGAGAAGGGTTTACGGGGAGCTGTTTTTT. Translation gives CASSVRGRRVYGELFF. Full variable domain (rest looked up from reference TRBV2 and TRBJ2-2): EPEVTQTPSHQVTQMGQEVILRCVPISNHLYFYWYRQILGQKVEFLVSFYNNEISEKSEIFDDQFSVERPDGSNFTLKIRSTKLEDSAMYFCASSVRGRRVYGELFFGEGSRLTVL.

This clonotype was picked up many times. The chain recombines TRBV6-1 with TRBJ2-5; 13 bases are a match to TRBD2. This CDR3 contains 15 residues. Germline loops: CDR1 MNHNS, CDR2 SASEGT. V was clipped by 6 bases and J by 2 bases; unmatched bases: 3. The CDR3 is CASRPGLAGQETQYF. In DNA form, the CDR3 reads TGTGCCAGCAGACCGGGACTAGCGGGGCAAGAGACCCAGTACTTC.

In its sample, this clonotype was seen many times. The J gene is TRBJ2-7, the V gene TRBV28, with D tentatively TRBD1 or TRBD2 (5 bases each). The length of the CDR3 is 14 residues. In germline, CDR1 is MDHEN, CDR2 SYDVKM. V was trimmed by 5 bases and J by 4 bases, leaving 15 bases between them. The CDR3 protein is CASSGDGALYEQYF. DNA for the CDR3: TGTGCCAGCAGTGGGGACGGCGCTTTGTACGAGCAGTACTTC.

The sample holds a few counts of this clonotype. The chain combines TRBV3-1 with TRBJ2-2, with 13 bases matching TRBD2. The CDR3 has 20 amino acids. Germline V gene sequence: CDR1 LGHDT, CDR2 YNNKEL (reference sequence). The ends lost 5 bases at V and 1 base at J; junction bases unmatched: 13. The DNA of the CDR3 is TGTGCCAGCAGCTACTCGGGACTAGCGGGAATCTACTTGAACACCGGGGAGCTGTTTTTT. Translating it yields CASSYSGLAGIYLNTGELFF.

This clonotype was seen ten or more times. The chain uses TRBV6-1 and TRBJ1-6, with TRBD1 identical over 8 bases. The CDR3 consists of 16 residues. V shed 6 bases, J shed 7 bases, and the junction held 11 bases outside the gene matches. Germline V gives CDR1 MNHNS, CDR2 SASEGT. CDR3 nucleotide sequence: TGTGCCAGCAGGATTCTCGCCGGGACAGGAAATTCACCCCTCCACTTT. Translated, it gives CASRILAGTGNSPLHF.

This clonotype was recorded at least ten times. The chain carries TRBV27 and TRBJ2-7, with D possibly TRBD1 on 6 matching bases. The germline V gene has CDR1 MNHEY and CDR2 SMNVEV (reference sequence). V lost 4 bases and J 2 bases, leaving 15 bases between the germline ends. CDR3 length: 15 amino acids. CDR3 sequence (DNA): TGTGCCAGCAGTTCTCGACAGGTGGGCACCTACGAGCAGTACTTC. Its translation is CASSSRQVGTYEQYF.

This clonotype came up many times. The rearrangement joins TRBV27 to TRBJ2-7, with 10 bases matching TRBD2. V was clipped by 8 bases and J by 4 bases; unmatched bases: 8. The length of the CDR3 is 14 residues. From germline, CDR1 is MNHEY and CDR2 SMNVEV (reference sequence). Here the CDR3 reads CASAIAGGGYEQYF. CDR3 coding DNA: TGTGCCAGCGCAATAGCGGGAGGAGGTTACGAGCAGTACTTC.

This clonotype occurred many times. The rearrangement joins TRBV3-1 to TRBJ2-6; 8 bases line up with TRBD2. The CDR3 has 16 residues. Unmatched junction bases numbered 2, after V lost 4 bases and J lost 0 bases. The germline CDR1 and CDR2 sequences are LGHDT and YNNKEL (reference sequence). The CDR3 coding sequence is TGTGCCAGCAGCCGTACTAGCGGCTCTGGGGCCAACGTCCTGACTTTC. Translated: CASSRTSGSGANVLTF. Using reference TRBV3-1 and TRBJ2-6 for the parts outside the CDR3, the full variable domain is DTAVSQTPKYLVTQMGNDKSIKCEQNLGHDTMYWYKQDSKKFLKIMFSYNNKELIINETVPNRFSPKSPDKAHLNLHINSLELGDSAVYFCASSRTSGSGANVLTFGAGSRLTVL.

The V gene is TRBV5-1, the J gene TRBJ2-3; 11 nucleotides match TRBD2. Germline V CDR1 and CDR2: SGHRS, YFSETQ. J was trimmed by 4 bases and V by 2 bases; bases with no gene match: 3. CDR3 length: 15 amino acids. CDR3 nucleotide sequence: TGCGCCAGCAGCTTACTAGCGGGAGTTGCAGATACGCAGTATTTT. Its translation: CASSLLAGVADTQYF.

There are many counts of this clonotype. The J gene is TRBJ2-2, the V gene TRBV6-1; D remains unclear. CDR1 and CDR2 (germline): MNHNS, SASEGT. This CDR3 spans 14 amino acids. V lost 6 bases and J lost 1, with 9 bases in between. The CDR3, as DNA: TGTGCCAGCAGCACCTTCTGGAACACCGGGGAGCTGTTTTTT. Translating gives CASSTFWNTGELFF.

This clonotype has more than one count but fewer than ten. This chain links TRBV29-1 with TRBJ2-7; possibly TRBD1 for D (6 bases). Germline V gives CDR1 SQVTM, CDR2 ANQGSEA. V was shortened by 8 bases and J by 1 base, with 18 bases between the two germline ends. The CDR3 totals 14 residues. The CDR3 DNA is TGCAGCCCCCTTGGGGCAGGGGAATCCTACGAGCAGTACTTC. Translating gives CSPLGAGESYEQYF.

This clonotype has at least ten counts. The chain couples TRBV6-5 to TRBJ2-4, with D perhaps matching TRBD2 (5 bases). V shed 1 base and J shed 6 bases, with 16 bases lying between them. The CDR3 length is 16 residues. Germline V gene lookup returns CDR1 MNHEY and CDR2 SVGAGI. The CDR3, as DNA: TGTGCCAGCAGTTACTGGGGTGCCGGTGGGAGAAACATTCAGTACTTC. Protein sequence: CASSYWGAGGRNIQYF.

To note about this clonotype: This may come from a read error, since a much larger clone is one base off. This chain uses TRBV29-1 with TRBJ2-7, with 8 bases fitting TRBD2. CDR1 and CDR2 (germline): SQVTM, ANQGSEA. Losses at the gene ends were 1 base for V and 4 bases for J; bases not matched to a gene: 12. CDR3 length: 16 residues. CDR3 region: CSVEGSLTGGLYEQYF. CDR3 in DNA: TGCAGCGTTGAAGGCTCACTAACGGGAGGGTTATACGAGCAGTACTTC.